One sample yielded the 24 T cell receptor beta chains listed below, sequenced in a study of blood T cell repertoires in COVID-19. The repertoire was sequenced with immunoSEQ multiplex PCR; TCRdb's copy has only in-frame clones and lacks some. The sample has 400,000 to 500,000 clones; about 88% are singletons. Sequencing was done on a sample of PBMCs or T cells enriched from blood (not recorded which). Every receptor here comes from a woman under 30 who had been exposed to COVID-19.

This chain links TRBV24-1 with TRBJ2-3; 13 nucleotides line up with TRBD2. Germline CDR1 KGHDR, CDR2 SFDVKD. Germline trimming cut 4 bases from V and 4 bases from J; bases unmatched to any gene: 1. The CDR3 loop spans 15 amino acids. The CDR3 sequence is CATSELAGGPDTQYF. The CDR3 nucleotides are TGTGCCACCAGTGAACTAGCGGGGGGGCCAGATACGCAGTATTTT.

V and J are TRBV5-5 and TRBJ2-7, with D maybe TRBD1 (6 bases). V dropped 2 bases and J dropped 7 bases, with 13 bases sitting between them. Germline assignment: CDR1 SGHKS and CDR2 YYEKEE (reference sequence). The CDR3 is 13 amino acids. The CDR3 DNA is TGTGCCAGCAGCTTACAGGGCTTGCGGGAGCAGTACTTC. It yields the protein CASSLQGLREQYF.

The V call is TRBV19, the J call TRBJ2-7; 9 nucleotides line up with TRBD1. The CDR3 covers 15 residues. V shed 5 bases, J shed 2 bases, and the junction held 7 bases outside the gene matches. Germline V gene sequence: CDR1 LNHDA, CDR2 SQIVND (reference sequence). CDR3 region: CASSPGQGRTYEQYF. The CDR3, as DNA: TGTGCCAGTAGTCCCGGACAGGGGAGGACCTACGAGCAGTACTTC.

The rearrangement joins TRBV7-2 to TRBJ2-7, with TRBD1 matching over 9 bases. Germline lookup yields CDR1 SGHTA and CDR2 FQGNSA. The V gene end was trimmed by 3 bases and the J gene end by 2 bases; junction bases not matched to a gene: 8. This CDR3 region has 16 residues. CDR3 coding DNA: TGTGCCAGCAGCTTGGTTTGGGACAGGGATGCCTACGAGCAGTACTTC. It encodes CASSLVWDRDAYEQYF.

The rearrangement uses TRBV7-9 and TRBJ1-1; TRBD1 aligns across 8 bases. Looked up from germline, CDR1 is SEHNR and CDR2 is FQNEAQ (reference sequence). V trimming: 0 bases; J trimming: 4 bases; junction bases outside the gene matches: 4. This CDR3 region has 15 residues. In nucleotides, the CDR3 is TGTGCCAGCAGCTTAGCACAGGGGGGAACCACTGAAGCTTTCTTT. This translates into CASSLAQGGTTEAFF.

The chain is built from TRBV19 and TRBJ2-7; D perhaps matches TRBD2 (5 bases). Germline CDR1 LNHDA, CDR2 SQIVND (reference sequence). CDR3 length: 12 amino acids. V was pared by 5 bases and J by 5 bases, with 10 bases between. CDR3 bases: TGTGCCAGTAGTCCCGGGGTCCACGAGCAGTACTTC. It specifies CASSPGVHEQYF.

The chain is built from TRBV5-8 and TRBJ1-6, with TRBD1 matching 7 bases. The germline CDR1 and CDR2 sequences are SGHTS and YDEGEE. This CDR3 has 14 amino acids. V lost 4 bases, J lost 7 bases, and 5 bases stayed unmatched. CDR3 sequence (DNA): TGTGCCAGCAGCCCCGGGACAGAAAATTCACCCCTCCACTTT. This gives the protein CASSPGTENSPLHF.

The rearrangement uses TRBV28 and TRBJ2-2; D not certain. The germline gives CDR1 MDHEN, CDR2 SYDVKM. The ends were cut back, 6 bases at V and 1 base at J, with 6 bases in the middle. The length of the CDR3 is 13 residues. Here the CDR3 reads CASRSGNTGELFF. For the CDR3, the DNA is TGTGCCAGCAGATCCGGGAACACCGGGGAGCTGTTTTTT.

The CDR3 coding sequence is TGCAGCGTTCGGGACAGTGCCCACTATGGCTACACCTTC. This translates into CSVRDSAHYGYTF. The genes are TRBV29-1 and TRBJ1-2, with 7 bases identical to TRBD1. Germline CDR1 is SQVTM and CDR2 is ANQGSEA. The CDR3 has 13 amino acids. The J segment lost 3 bases and the V segment lost 5 bases, leaving 6 bases of the junction unmatched.

V is TRBV6-6 and J is TRBJ1-2, with TRBD1 as a possible D gene (6 bases). Trimming pared 5 bases from V and 8 bases from J, leaving 24 bases between. The CDR3 runs to 16 residues. From germline, CDR1 is MNHNY and CDR2 SVGAGI (reference sequence). The CDR3 region has the DNA TGTGCCAGCAGTCAAACCGGTGGACAGTCCGCTTGGGGCTACACCTTC. Translating gives CASSQTGGQSAWGYTF.

The sample holds a few counts of this clone. The gene calls are TRBV7-9 and TRBJ2-7; TRBD1 matches 7 bases. CDR1 is SEHNR, CDR2 FQNEAQ, per germline (reference sequence). V shed 2 bases, J shed 4 bases, and the junction held 5 bases outside the gene matches. The CDR3 extends over 14 amino acids. The CDR3, as DNA: TGTGCCAGCAGCTTAAGGGACAGCATATACGAGCAGTACTTC. Protein sequence: CASSLRDSIYEQYF.

The chain links TRBV28 to TRBJ2-2; TRBD2 matches at 9 bases. In germline, CDR1 is MDHEN, CDR2 SYDVKM. The CDR3 spans 16 residues. V lost 3 bases to trimming and J lost 5 bases; unmatched junction nucleotides: 7. CDR3 sequence (DNA): TGTGCCAGCAGTTTCCCTAGCGGGATAAGTACCGGGGAGCTGTTTTTT. Translated: CASSFPSGISTGELFF.

J is TRBJ1-1 and V is TRBV7-2; D ambiguous. V lost 1 base and J lost 11, with 14 bases in between. The CDR3 contains 13 residues. Germline V gives CDR1 SGHTA, CDR2 FQGNSA. CDR3 nucleotide sequence: TGTGCCAGCAGCTTAGACATTCGGGGTGAGGCTTTCTTT. Amino acids: CASSLDIRGEAFF.

This rearrangement joins TRBV5-1 to TRBJ2-2; D unresolved. V lost 3 bases and J lost 7, with 16 bases in between. The germline V gene has CDR1 SGHRS and CDR2 YFSETQ. This CDR3 has 15 residues. The CDR3 sequence is CASSSLEPGGGELFF. CDR3 nucleotides: TGCGCCAGCAGCTCGTTGGAGCCGGGTGGCGGGGAGCTGTTTTTT.

The chain is built from TRBV5-4 and TRBJ1-1; 8 bases are shared with TRBD1. With V trimmed by 5 bases and J by 1 base, 4 bases remained unmatched. Germline V gene sequence: CDR1 SGHNT, CDR2 YYREEE (reference sequence). The CDR3 is 14 residues long. This CDR3 is CASRYDRGNTEAFF. CDR3 nucleotide sequence: TGTGCCAGCAGGTATGACAGGGGGAACACTGAAGCTTTCTTT.

The rearrangement links TRBV6-1 to TRBJ2-1; 7 bases fit TRBD1. The J segment lost 5 bases and the V segment lost 2 bases, leaving 9 bases of the junction unmatched. This CDR3 has 16 residues. CDR1 is MNHNS, CDR2 SASEGT, per germline. DNA for the CDR3: TGTGCCAGCAGTGAACCCGGGACAGCCGCTGACAATGAGCAGTTCTTC. Translation gives CASSEPGTAADNEQFF.

The chain uses TRBV27 and TRBJ2-7, with TRBD2 matching 14 bases. This CDR3 is built from 16 residues. V shed 5 bases, J shed 7 bases, and the junction held 10 bases outside the gene matches. The V gene's germline CDR1 is MNHEY and CDR2 SMNVEV (reference sequence). The chain's CDR3 is CASSLLGLAGGKEQYF. In DNA form, the CDR3 reads TGTGCCAGCAGTCTACTCGGACTAGCGGGAGGTAAAGAGCAGTACTTC.

This sequence joins TRBV5-4 and TRBJ1-3; possibly TRBD1 for D (5 bases). The germline V gene has CDR1 SGHNT and CDR2 YYREEE (reference sequence). Trimming took 0 bases from V and 4 from J, leaving 11 bases between them. CDR3 length: 15 amino acids. CDR3 in amino acids: CASSLGQGGGNTIYF. DNA of the CDR3: TGTGCCAGCAGCTTGGGGCAGGGAGGAGGAAACACCATATATTTT.

In this sample, this clone turned up once. CDR3 sequence (DNA): TGTGCCAGCTCATTCGATTACTCCTACTCTGGAAACACCATATATTTT. It is translated as CASSFDYSYSGNTIYF. This chain uses TRBV18 with TRBJ1-3; no clear D. Looked up from germline, CDR1 is KGHSH and CDR2 is LQKENI. This CDR3 has 16 residues. V lost 5 bases to trimming and J lost 0 bases, with 14 bases between them.

The chain's CDR3 is CASSQSDRSPGTDTQYF. The CDR3 DNA sequence: TGCGCCAGCAGCCAATCGGACAGATCTCCAGGGACAGATACGCAGTATTTT. The chain joins TRBV4-3 to TRBJ2-3; D is perhaps TRBD1 (6 bases). Germline V CDR1 and CDR2: LGHNA, YSLEER. Trimming took off 2 bases at V and 3 bases at J, with 18 bases between the two ends. The CDR3 is 17 residues long.

This rearrangement joins TRBV19 to TRBJ2-6; D gene ambiguous. V gave up 5 bases and J gave up 0 bases, with 5 bases separating them. CDR3 size: 14 residues. CDR1 LNHDA and CDR2 SQIVND come from the germline V gene (reference sequence). CDR3 nucleotide sequence: TGTGCCAGTAGTTCTCGCTCTGGGGCCAACGTCCTGACTTTC. As protein: CASSSRSGANVLTF.

The V and J genes are TRBV5-6 and TRBJ2-3; D uncertain. Per the germline V gene, CDR1 is SGHDT and CDR2 is YYEEEE. This CDR3 has 18 residues. Trimming left V 4 bases short and J 0 bases short, with 21 bases between. The CDR3 is CASSPSFYPTPSTDTQYF. The CDR3 DNA sequence: TGTGCCAGCAGCCCCAGTTTTTACCCCACCCCAAGCACAGATACGCAGTATTTT.

The J gene is TRBJ1-2, the V gene TRBV7-9, with TRBD1 identical over 9 bases. The CDR3 is 17 residues long. Germline assignment: CDR1 SEHNR and CDR2 FQNEAQ (reference sequence). Trimming took 3 bases from V and 2 from J; bases not matched to a gene: 10. CDR3 sequence reads: CASSFTPFGQGNYGYTF. CDR3 in DNA: TGTGCCAGCAGCTTTACACCGTTCGGACAGGGGAACTATGGCTACACCTTC.

The chain is built from TRBV7-9 and TRBJ1-2; tentatively, D is TRBD1 (5 bases). Trimming cost V 5 bases and J 4 bases, with 17 bases left between them. From germline, CDR1 is SEHNR and CDR2 FQNEAQ (reference sequence). CDR3 length equals 15 residues. The CDR3 protein is CASSPQADTRYGYTF. The CDR3 DNA reads TGTGCCAGCAGCCCCCAGGCGGACACCCGCTATGGCTACACCTTC.